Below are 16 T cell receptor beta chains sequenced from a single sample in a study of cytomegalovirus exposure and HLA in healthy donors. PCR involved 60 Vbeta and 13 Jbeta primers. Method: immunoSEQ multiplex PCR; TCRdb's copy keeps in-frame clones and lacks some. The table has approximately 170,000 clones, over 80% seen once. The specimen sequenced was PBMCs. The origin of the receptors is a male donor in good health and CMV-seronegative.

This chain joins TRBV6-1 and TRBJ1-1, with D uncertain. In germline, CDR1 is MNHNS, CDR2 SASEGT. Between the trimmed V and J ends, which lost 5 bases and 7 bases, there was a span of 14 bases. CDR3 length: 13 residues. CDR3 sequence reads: CASSLPPPVEAFF. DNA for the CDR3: TGTGCCAGCAGTCTTCCTCCGCCGGTTGAAGCTTTCTTT.

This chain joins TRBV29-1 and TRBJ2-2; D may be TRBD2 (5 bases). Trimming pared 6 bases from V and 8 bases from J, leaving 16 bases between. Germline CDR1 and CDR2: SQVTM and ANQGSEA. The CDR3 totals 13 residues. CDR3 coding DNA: TGCAGCGTGGGAGCGCTTTTCGATGGGGAGCTGTTTTTT. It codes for CSVGALFDGELFF.

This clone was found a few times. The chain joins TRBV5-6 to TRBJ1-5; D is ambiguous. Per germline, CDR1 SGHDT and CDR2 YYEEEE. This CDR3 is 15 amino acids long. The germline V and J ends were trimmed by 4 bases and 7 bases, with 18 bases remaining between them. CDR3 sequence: CASSRSWRGHQPQHF. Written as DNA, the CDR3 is TGTGCCAGCAGCCGATCGTGGCGGGGTCACCAGCCCCAGCATTTT.

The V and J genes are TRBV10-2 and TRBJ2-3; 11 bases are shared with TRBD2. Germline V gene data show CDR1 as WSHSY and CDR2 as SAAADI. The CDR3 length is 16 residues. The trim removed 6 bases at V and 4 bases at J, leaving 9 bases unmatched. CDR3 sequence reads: CASRHSLAGAPDTQYF. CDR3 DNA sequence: TGCGCCAGCAGACACTCACTAGCGGGGGCCCCAGATACGCAGTATTTT.

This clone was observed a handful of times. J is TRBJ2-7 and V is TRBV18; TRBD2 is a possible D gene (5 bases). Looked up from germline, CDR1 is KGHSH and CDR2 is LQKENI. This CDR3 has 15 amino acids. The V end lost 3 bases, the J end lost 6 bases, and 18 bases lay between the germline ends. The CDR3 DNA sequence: TGTGCCAGCTCACCTAGAGTCGAGGGTTCCGGCGAGCAGTACTTC. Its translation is CASSPRVEGSGEQYF. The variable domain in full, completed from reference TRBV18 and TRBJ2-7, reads NAGVMQNPRHLVRRRGQEARLRCSPMKGHSHVYWYRQLPEEGLKFMVYLQKENIIDESGMPKERFSAEFPKEGPSILRIQQVVRGDSAAYFCASSPRVEGSGEQYFGPGTRLTVT.

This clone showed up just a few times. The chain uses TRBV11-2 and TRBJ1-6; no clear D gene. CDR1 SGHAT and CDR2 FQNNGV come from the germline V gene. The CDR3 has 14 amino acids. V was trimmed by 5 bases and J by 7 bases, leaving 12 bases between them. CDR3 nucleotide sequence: TGTGCCAGCAGCGCTAACAGTGGCAATTCACCCCTCCACTTT. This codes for CASSANSGNSPLHF. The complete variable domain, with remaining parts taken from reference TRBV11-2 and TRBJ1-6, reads EAGVAQSPRYKIIEKRQSVAFWCNPISGHATLYWYQQILGQGPKLLIQFQNNGVVDDSQLPKDRFSAERLKGVDSTLKIQPAKLEDSAVYLCASSANSGNSPLHFGNGTRLTVT.

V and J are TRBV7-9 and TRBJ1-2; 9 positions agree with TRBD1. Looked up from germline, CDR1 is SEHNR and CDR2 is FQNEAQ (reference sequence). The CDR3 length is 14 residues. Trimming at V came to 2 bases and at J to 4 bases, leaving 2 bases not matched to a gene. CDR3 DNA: TGTGCCAGCAGCTTACTGGGACAGGGCTATGGCTACACCTTC. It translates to CASSLLGQGYGYTF.

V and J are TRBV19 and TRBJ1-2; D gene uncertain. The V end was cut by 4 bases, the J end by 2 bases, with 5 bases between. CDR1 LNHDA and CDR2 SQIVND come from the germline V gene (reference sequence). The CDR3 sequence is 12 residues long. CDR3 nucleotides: TGTGCCAGTAGTACCCGGAACTATGGCTACACCTTC. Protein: CASSTRNYGYTF.

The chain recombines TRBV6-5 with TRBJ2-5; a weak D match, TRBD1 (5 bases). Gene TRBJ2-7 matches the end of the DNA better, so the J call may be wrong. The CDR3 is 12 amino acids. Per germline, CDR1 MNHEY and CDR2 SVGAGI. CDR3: CASSPPQGEQYF. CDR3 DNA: TGTGCCAGCAGTCCACCCCAGGGCGAGCAGTACTTC.

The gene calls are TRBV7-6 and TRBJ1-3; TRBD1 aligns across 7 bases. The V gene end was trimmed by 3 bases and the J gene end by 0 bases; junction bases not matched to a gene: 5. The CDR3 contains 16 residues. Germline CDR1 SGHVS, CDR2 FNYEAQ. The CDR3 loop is CASSFGQVLSGNTIYF. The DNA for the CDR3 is TGTGCCAGCAGCTTCGGACAGGTTCTCTCTGGAAACACCATATATTTT.

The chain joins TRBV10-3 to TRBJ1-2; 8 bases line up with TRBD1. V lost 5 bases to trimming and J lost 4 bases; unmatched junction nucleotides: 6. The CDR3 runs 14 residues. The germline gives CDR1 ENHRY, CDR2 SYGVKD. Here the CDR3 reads CAISRQGIGYGYTF. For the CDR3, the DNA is TGTGCCATCAGTCGACAGGGGATAGGCTATGGCTACACCTTC.

Here the CDR3 DNA reads TGCAGCGTGGGAGACAGGGGGCCGGCTAACAATGAGCAGTTCTTC. As protein: CSVGDRGPANNEQFF. The rearrangement uses TRBV29-1 and TRBJ2-1; the match to TRBD1 covers 10 bases. Germline values: CDR1 SQVTM, CDR2 ANQGSEA. This CDR3 contains 15 residues. Trimming removed 6 bases from V and 5 bases from J; junction bases left unmatched: 10.

CDR3 DNA: TGTGCCAGCGTTGATCCCGGGACAGGGACCTACGAGCAGTACTTC. Its translation is CASVDPGTGTYEQYF. This chain joins TRBV6-1 and TRBJ2-5; TRBD1 agrees at 9 bases. The J call may be mistaken, given a closer DNA end match to TRBJ2-7. This CDR3 region has 15 residues. Germline V CDR1 and CDR2: MNHNS, SASEGT.

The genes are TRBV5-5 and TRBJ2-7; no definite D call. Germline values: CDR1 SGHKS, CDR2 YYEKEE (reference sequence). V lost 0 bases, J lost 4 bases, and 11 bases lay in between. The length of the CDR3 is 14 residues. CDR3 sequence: CASSLGPASYEQYF. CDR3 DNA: TGTGCCAGCAGCTTGGGGCCCGCTAGTTACGAGCAGTACTTC.

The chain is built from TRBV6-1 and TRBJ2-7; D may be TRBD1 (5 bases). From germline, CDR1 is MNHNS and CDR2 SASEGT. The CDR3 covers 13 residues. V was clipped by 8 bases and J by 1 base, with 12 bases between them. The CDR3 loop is CASGATPSYEQYF. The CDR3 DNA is TGTGCCAGCGGGGCCACCCCATCCTACGAGCAGTACTTC.

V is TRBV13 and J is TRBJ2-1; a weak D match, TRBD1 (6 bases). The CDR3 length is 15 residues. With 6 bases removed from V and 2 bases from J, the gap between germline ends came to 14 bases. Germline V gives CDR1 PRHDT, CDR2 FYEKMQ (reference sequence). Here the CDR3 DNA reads TGTGCCAGCAGTTTTACAGGGCGAGCCTACAATGAGCAGTTCTTC. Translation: CASSFTGRAYNEQFF. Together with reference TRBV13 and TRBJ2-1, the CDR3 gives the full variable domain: AAGVIQSPRHLIKEKRETATLKCYPIPRHDTVYWYQQGPGQDPQFLISFYEKMQSDKGSIPDRFSAQQFSDYHSELNMSSLELGDSALYFCASSFTGRAYNEQFFGPGTRLTVL.